The clone carrying this TCR beta chain has more than one count but fewer than ten. Its antigen is unknown. Per the germline V gene, CDR1 is SQVTM and CDR2 is ANQGSEA. The CDR3 extends over 11 amino acids. Deletions cut 7 bases from V and 10 bases from J, with 14 bases between. This specimen belongs to a study of T cells in Graves' hyperthyroidism and ophthalmopathy. About the study: At initial diagnosis, before any treatment had begun, peripheral blood was obtained. Study findings and constraints: Most clonotypes expanded in thyroid above 0.001 were likewise present in blood.

Authors of the study amplified TCR beta CDR3 regions from RNA transcripts. TCR CDR3 regions were first amplified by RT-PCR with HTBI primers. TCRdb independently ran MiXCR on the multiplex PCR reads; one entry per CDR3 protein. This table holds 300,000 or so distinct CDR3 sequences, 18% found once. The chain employs TRBV29-1 and TRBJ2-1; no clear D. The TCR comes from a woman aged 50 to 60 with Graves' hyperthyroidism. The sequenced sample was blood. CDR3 in DNA: TGCAGCGCTCCGTTCTACCGAGAGCAGTTCTTC. Translated: CSAPFYREQFF.